The next 14 T cell receptor beta chains were all read from a single sample in a study of T cell responses to AZD1222 COVID-19 vaccine. TCRdb's table, derived via immunoSEQ multiplex PCR, lists solely in-frame clones and lacks some. In the table there are around 83,000 clones, about 90% of which are singletons. The sample in question was peripheral blood, obtained on day 0 of AZD1222 vaccination. These receptor sequences come from an adult in good health.

The chain couples TRBV7-2 to TRBJ2-1, with D tentatively TRBD1 (6 bases). Per germline, CDR1 SGHTA and CDR2 FQGNSA. This CDR3 is 13 amino acids long. Trimming stripped 5 bases from V and 2 bases from J, with 7 bases between. Written as DNA, the CDR3 is TGTGCCAGCAGCGGGGGCACCTACAATGAGCAGTTCTTC. Translated: CASSGGTYNEQFF.

J is TRBJ2-7 and V is TRBV19; 14 nucleotides line up with TRBD2. Germline CDR1 LNHDA, CDR2 SQIVND (reference sequence). With V trimmed by 5 bases and J by 5 bases, 11 bases remained unmatched. The CDR3 contains 17 residues. As DNA, the CDR3 is TGTGCCAGTAGTTTACCCGGGACTAGCGGGAGAAGGAACGAGCAGTACTTC. Protein: CASSLPGTSGRRNEQYF.

This chain links TRBV28 with TRBJ1-1; D not certain. The CDR3 extends over 16 amino acids. The germline V and J ends were trimmed by 7 bases and 0 bases, with 18 bases remaining between them. The germline V gene has CDR1 MDHEN and CDR2 SYDVKM. In nucleotides, the CDR3 is TGTGCCAGCACTTTCCCCCGGGGTCACATGAACACTGAAGCTTTCTTT. Amino acids: CASTFPRGHMNTEAFF.

This sequence joins TRBV18 and TRBJ1-1; the D is unclear. CDR1 is KGHSH, CDR2 LQKENI, per germline. This CDR3 contains 16 residues. Trimming shortened V by 2 bases and J by 0 bases, and 13 bases separated the two germline ends. The CDR3 DNA follows: TGTGCCAGCTCACCAGAAAGGACGGCTCTGAACACTGAAGCTTTCTTT. Translating it yields CASSPERTALNTEAFF. The whole variable domain, filled in from reference TRBV18 and TRBJ1-1, reads NAGVMQNPRHLVRRRGQEARLRCSPMKGHSHVYWYRQLPEEGLKFMVYLQKENIIDESGMPKERFSAEFPKEGPSILRIQQVVRGDSAAYFCASSPERTALNTEAFFGQGTRLTVV.

The table lists this clone with a few counts. This chain joins TRBV5-4 and TRBJ1-1; TRBD1 matches 9 bases. J gave up 3 bases and V 4 bases, and 7 bases lay outside the gene matches. This CDR3 is built from 15 residues. Germline CDR1 is SGHNT and CDR2 is YYREEE (reference sequence). The CDR3, as DNA: TGTGCCAGCAGCAGATTACAGGGGGCAGACACTGAAGCTTTCTTT. Its translation is CASSRLQGADTEAFF.

About this clone itself: Given a much more abundant clone one base away, this may be a read error. This chain links TRBV7-2 with TRBJ2-3; the match to TRBD2 covers 11 bases. In germline, CDR1 is SGHTA, CDR2 FQGNSA. V was pared by 5 bases and J by 0 bases, with 1 base of the junction left unmatched. The CDR3 has 15 residues. The CDR3 spells CASSRTSGSTDTQYF. The CDR3 DNA is TGTGCCAGCAGCCGGACTAGCGGGAGCACAGATACGCAGTATTTT. The full variable domain, with the rest looked up from reference TRBV7-2 and TRBJ2-3, is GAGVSQSPSNKVTEKGKDVELRCDPISGHTALYWYRQSLGQGLEFLIYFQGNSAPDKSGLPSDRFSAERTGGSVSTLTIQRTQQEDSAVYLCASSRTSGSTDTQYFGPGTRLTVL.

The genes are TRBV4-1 and TRBJ1-2, with D perhaps matching TRBD1 (5 bases). V gave up 2 bases and J gave up 7 bases, with 20 bases separating them. Per germline, CDR1 MGHRA and CDR2 YSYEKL. The CDR3 length is 16 residues. CDR3 in amino acids: CASSQMHRDAIGGYTF. In nucleotides, the CDR3 is TGCGCCAGCAGCCAAATGCACCGGGACGCTATAGGTGGCTACACCTTC.

This clone was detected only once. The V and J genes are TRBV27 and TRBJ1-2, with a possible D match to TRBD1 (5 bases). This CDR3 has 13 residues. Per germline, CDR1 MNHEY and CDR2 SMNVEV (reference sequence). With 4 bases removed from V and 4 bases from J, the gap between germline ends came to 10 bases. CDR3 DNA: TGTGCCAGCAGTTCCCGGGGGTTCTATGGCTACACCTTC. Amino acids: CASSSRGFYGYTF.

The rearrangement links TRBV20-1 to TRBJ2-1; D is possibly TRBD1 (5 bases). CDR3 length: 11 amino acids. Trimming removed 6 bases from V and 9 bases from J, with 12 bases in between. The germline V gene has CDR1 DFQATT and CDR2 SNEGSKA (reference sequence). As DNA, the CDR3 is TGCAGTGCCAAGTACCAGGGTGAGCAGTTCTTC. Its protein product is CSAKYQGEQFF.

This chain connects TRBV7-2 to TRBJ2-2; D gene uncertain. V was cut by 5 bases and J by 2 bases, with 12 bases left in between. CDR1 and CDR2 from the germline V gene are SGHTA and FQGNSA. This CDR3 contains 15 residues. CDR3 amino acids: CASSPRLRNTGELFF. The CDR3 bases are TGTGCCAGCAGCCCGCGACTTCGTAACACCGGGGAGCTGTTTTTT.

The chain employs TRBV7-8 and TRBJ2-5; D might be TRBD2 (5 bases). V was trimmed by 0 bases and J by 2 bases, leaving 10 bases between them. This CDR3 contains 15 residues. Germline V lookup: CDR1 SGHVS, CDR2 FQNEAQ. The CDR3 coding sequence is TGTGCCAGCAGCTTAGCGGCCCCGGGACAAGAGACCCAGTACTTC. Protein sequence: CASSLAAPGQETQYF.

The genes are TRBV19 and TRBJ2-7; 8 positions agree with TRBD1. V lost 5 bases, J lost 6 bases, and 6 bases stayed unmatched. CDR3 length: 13 amino acids. CDR1 LNHDA and CDR2 SQIVND come from the germline V gene (reference sequence). The CDR3 region has the DNA TGTGCCAGTAGTGCGCGGACAGGGTTCGAGCAGTACTTC. This translates into CASSARTGFEQYF.

This chain's CDR3 is CASSQAARRQYF. CDR3 in DNA: TGTGCCAGCAGCCAGGCCGCGAGGAGGCAGTACTTC. The chain links TRBV14 to TRBJ2-7; D not resolved. Trimming took off 3 bases at V and 9 bases at J, with 12 bases between the two ends. This CDR3 spans 12 amino acids. CDR1 is SGHDN and CDR2 is FVKESK in the germline V gene.

A single count supports this clone. The rearrangement joins TRBV6-5 to TRBJ2-3; the D call may be TRBD1 or TRBD2 (5 bases each). V was clipped by 6 bases and J by 2 bases, with 15 bases between them. CDR3 size: 15 residues. Per germline, CDR1 MNHEY and CDR2 SVGAGI. The CDR3 region has the DNA TGTGCCAGCAGCTTATCCGGGGCCCTCACAGATACGCAGTATTTT. This gives the protein CASSLSGALTDTQYF.